This TCR beta chain was sequenced in a study of blood T cell repertoires in COVID-19. About the research overall: Some COVID-19 samples were acute and others convalescent; all came from the United States, Italy and Spain. T cells, B-cell-depleted T cells, or PBMCs provided the cDNA or gDNA that served as material.

For recovered donors of Cohort 3, there were two negative PCRs, clearance, or symptom resolution. The CDR3 is 13 amino acids. Trimming left V 5 bases short and J 8 bases short, with 15 bases between. CDR1 and CDR2 from the germline V gene are SGHVS and FQNEAQ. This clone appeared once. As originally analysed: Amplification with reference gene primers provided the estimates of nucleated cell counts. This table comes from immunoSEQ multiplex PCR, and its TCRdb copy is limited to in-frame clones, with some not included. The DNA gave D and trimming, while V, J and clone size come from that table. The profile covers 200,000 to 250,000 clones, with about 89% appearing a single time and approximately 4.1% taken by the ten largest.

V gene TRBV7-8 combines with J gene TRBJ1-2; possible D gene TRBD1, 5 bases. Material: PBMCs or T cells enriched from blood (not recorded which). The TCR originated in a young woman who had recovered from COVID-19. CDR3 in DNA: TGTGCCAGCAGCCCCCCAGGGACTTACGGCTACACCTTC. Translating it yields CASSPPGTYGYTF. The variable domain in full, with the rest retrieved from reference TRBV7-8 and TRBJ1-2, is GAGVSQSPRYKVAKRGQDVALRCDPISGHVSLFWYQQALGQGPEFLTYFQNEAQLDKSGLPSDRFFAERPEGSVSTLKIQRTQQEDSAVYLCASSPPGTYGYTFGSGTRLTVV.